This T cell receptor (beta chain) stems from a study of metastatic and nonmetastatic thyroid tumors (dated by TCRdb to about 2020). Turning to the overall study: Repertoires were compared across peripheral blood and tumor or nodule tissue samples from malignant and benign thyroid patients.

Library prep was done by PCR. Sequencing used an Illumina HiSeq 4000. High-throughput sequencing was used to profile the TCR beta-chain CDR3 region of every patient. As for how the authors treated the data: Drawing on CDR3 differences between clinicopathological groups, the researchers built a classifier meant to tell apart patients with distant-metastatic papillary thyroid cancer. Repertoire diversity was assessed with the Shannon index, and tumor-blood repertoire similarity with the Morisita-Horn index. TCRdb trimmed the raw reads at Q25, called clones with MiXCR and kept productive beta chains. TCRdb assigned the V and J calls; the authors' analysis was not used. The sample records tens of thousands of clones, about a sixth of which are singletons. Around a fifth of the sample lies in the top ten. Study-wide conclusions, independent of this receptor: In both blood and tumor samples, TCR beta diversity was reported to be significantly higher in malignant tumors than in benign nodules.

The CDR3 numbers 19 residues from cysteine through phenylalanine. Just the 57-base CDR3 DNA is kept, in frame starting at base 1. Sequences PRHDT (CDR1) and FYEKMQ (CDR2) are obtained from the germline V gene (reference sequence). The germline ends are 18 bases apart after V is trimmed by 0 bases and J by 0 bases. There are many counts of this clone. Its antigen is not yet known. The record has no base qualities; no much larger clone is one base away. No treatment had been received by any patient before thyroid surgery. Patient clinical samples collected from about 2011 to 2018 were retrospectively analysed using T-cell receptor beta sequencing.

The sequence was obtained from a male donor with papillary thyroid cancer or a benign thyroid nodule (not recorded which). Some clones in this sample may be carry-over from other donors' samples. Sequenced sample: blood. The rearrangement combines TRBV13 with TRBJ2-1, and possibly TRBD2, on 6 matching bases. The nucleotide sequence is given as TGTGCCAGCAGCTTAGGGGGGCTGGGGGGTCGGAGCTCCTACAATGAGCAGTTCTTC. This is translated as CASSLGGLGGRSSYNEQFF.